The subject of this entry is one T cell receptor (beta chain). This record belongs to a study of cytomegalovirus exposure and HLA in healthy donors. V was clipped by 2 bases and J by 3 bases; unmatched bases: 2. Germline values: CDR1 KGHSH, CDR2 LQKENI. There are 15 residues in the CDR3. The PCR ran on 60 Vbeta and 13 Jbeta primers. Generated by immunoSEQ multiplex PCR, the TCRdb table keeps only in-frame clones and is missing some. The profile shows tens of thousands of clones, 70% to 85% of them singletons. The chain uses TRBV18 and TRBJ1-1; TRBD1 matches at 11 bases. The material sequenced was PBMCs. The origin of this receptor is a woman younger than 45 in good health and CMV-seronegative. DNA of the CDR3: TGTGCCAGCTCACCAAGGGACAGGGGGGACACTGAAGCTTTCTTT. It encodes CASSPRDRGDTEAFF.